The rows below give T cell receptor beta chains drawn from one sample of a study of T cells in Graves' hyperthyroidism and ophthalmopathy. TCRdb independently ran MiXCR on the multiplex PCR reads; one entry per CDR3 protein. The data hold 250,000 to 300,000 distinct CDR3 sequences, with around 20% observed a single time. The specimen was blood. Receptor source: a man in his fifties with Graves' ophthalmopathy. Both conserved end residues are part of each CDR3. A D gene is named only where the DNA matches it firmly. Rows give clone size only sometimes, using once, few, many, or a class for an expanded clone.

clone size	CDR3 length	D gene	V gene	J gene	CDR3 DNA	CDR3 protein
many	14	TRBD2	TRBV30	TRBJ2-1	TGTGCCTGGAGTAGATTAGCGGGCTACAATGAGCAGTTCTTC	CAWSRLAGYNEQFF
many	12	-	TRBV20-1	TRBJ1-5	TGCAGTGCTAGGCAGGGCAATCAGCCCCAGCATTTT	CSARQGNQPQHF
many	18	TRBD2	TRBV11-2	TRBJ2-5	TGTGCCAGCAGCTTAAGGGCCCCGGGACTAGCGGGAGATGAGACCCAGTACTTC	CASSLRAPGLAGDETQYF
-	14	-	TRBV3-1	TRBJ1-4	TGTGCCAGCAGCCAACAGGTCAGCAATGAAAAACTGTTTTTT	CASSQQVSNEKLFF
few	13	-	TRBV5-1	TRBJ2-5	TGCGCCAGCAGCCGCAGGGGACGGGAGACCCAGTACTTC	CASSRRGRETQYF
few	15	TRBD1	TRBV6-2/TRBV6-3	TRBJ1-4	TGTGCCAGCAGTCCCGATCCGGGACAGGGGAAGAAACTGTTTTTT	CASSPDPGQGKKLFF
many	12	-	TRBV28	TRBJ2-5	TGTGCCAGCAGTTTACGTGTAGAGACCCAGTACTTC	CASSLRVETQYF
few	13	-	TRBV29-1	TRBJ1-1	TGCAGCGTTGACGGACAATCGAACACTGAAGCTTTCTTT	CSVDGQSNTEAFF
many	14	TRBD2	TRBV7-8	TRBJ2-7	TGTGCCAGCAGCCAACTAGCGGTAATCTACGAGCAGTACTTC	CASSQLAVIYEQYF
many	13	-	TRBV3-1	TRBJ2-7	TGTGCCAGCAGCCAAGATCTCCCCTACGAGCAGTACTTC	CASSQDLPYEQYF
-	15	-	TRBV4-1	TRBJ2-7	TGCGCCAGCAGCCAAGAATGGACGGGGTACTACGAGCAGTACTTC	CASSQEWTGYYEQYF
few	15	-	TRBV9	TRBJ1-6	TGTGCCAGCAGCGCGTTGGAGGGTACTAATTCACCCCTCCACTTT	CASSALEGTNSPLHF
many	14	-	TRBV3-1	TRBJ2-7	TGTGCCAGCAGCCAAGATGAGGGGTCCTACGAGCAGTACTTC	CASSQDEGSYEQYF
many	16	-	TRBV7-9	TRBJ2-7	TGTGCCAGCAGCTTAGGGCAGGGGCGGGAGAGCTACGAGCAGTACTTC	CASSLGQGRESYEQYF
many	15	TRBD1	TRBV18	TRBJ1-2	TGTGCCAGCTCCGCCCAAGGACAGGCGACCTATGGCTACACCTTC	CASSAQGQATYGYTF
many	17	-	TRBV11-2	TRBJ2-5	TGTGCCAGCACCAACCCTAACGGGACACCTGTCCAAGAGACCCAGTACTTC	CASTNPNGTPVQETQYF
-	14	-	TRBV18	TRBJ1-1	TGTGCCAGCTCACCAGTAGGGGGGACCCCTGAAGCTTTCTTT	CASSPVGGTPEAFF
few	11	-	TRBV30	TRBJ2-1	TGTGCCTGGAGCCGGGATCTATGGCAGTTCTTC	CAWSRDLWQFF
-	15	TRBD1	TRBV20-1	TRBJ1-4	TGCAGTGCTAGGGGGGACAGGGGGTGGGATGAAAAACTGTTTTTT	CSARGDRGWDEKLFF
many	15	-	TRBV12-3/TRBV12-4	TRBJ1-1	TGTGCCAGCAGTTTATCGGGTCGGTTGAACACTGAAGCTTTCTTT	CASSLSGRLNTEAFF
few	15	-	TRBV30	TRBJ2-4	TGTGCCTGGAGTGGGCCCGGGGGCAAAAAAAACATTCAGTACTTC	CAWSGPGGKKNIQYF
few	17	TRBD2	TRBV6-5	TRBJ2-3	TGTGCCAGCAGTTACTCCCTAGCGGGAGGTTCCACAGATACGCAGTATTTT	CASSYSLAGGSTDTQYF
-	15	-	TRBV28	TRBJ1-1	TGTGCCAGCAGTTTCTTCCCAGGGTCTAACACTGAAGCTTTCTTT	CASSFFPGSNTEAFF
many	12	-	TRBV20-1	TRBJ2-5	TGCAGTGCTAGAGATACTGGGGAGACCCAGTACTTC	CSARDTGETQYF
-	13	-	TRBV7-9	TRBJ1-2	TGTGCCAGCAGCTTAAACTTTGCGGGGGGCTACACCTTC	CASSLNFAGGYTF
many	16	-	TRBV20-1	TRBJ2-1	TGCAGTGCGAGCCCACCCGGAGCGGCCTCCTACAATGAGCAGTTCTTC	CSASPPGAASYNEQFF
-	12	-	TRBV5-6	TRBJ1-2	TGTGCCAGCAGCTTGATGGGCAGCCGCCTCTCCTTC	CASSLMGSRLSF
many	15	TRBD1	TRBV7-3	TRBJ2-1	TGTGCCAGCAGCTCAAAGGGGGCGTCGTTCGATGAGCAGTTCTTC	CASSSKGASFDEQFF
many	15	-	TRBV6-1	TRBJ1-4	TGTGCCAGCAGTGAGGCCTGGACAGCCAGCGAGAAACTGTTTTTT	CASSEAWTASEKLFF
-	13	-	TRBV6-1	TRBJ2-1	TGTGCCAGTCGACAGCTCTCCTACAATGAGCAGTTCTTC	CASRQLSYNEQFF
-	13	-	TRBV20-1	TRBJ1-5	TGCAGTGCTATCCCCGGAGGCAATCAGCCCCAGCATTTT	CSAIPGGNQPQHF
-	14	-	TRBV20-1	TRBJ2-1	TGCAGTGCTAGTCGGGCCAGGGTTGTTAATGAGCAGTTCTTC	CSASRARVVNEQFF
many	12	-	TRBV11-3	TRBJ1-1	TGTGCCAGCAGCGGGGGCCAGGGAGGAGCTTTCTTT	CASSGGQGGAFF
-	16	TRBD1	TRBV15	TRBJ1-2	TGTGCCACCAGCAGAGATGGGGCCGGGACAGGGTATGGCTACACCTTC	CATSRDGAGTGYGYTF
-	17	TRBD2	TRBV20-1	TRBJ2-5	TGCAGTGCTTCCTGGGCCCAGCGGGAGATGGCCCAAGAGACCCAGTACTTC	CSASWAQREMAQETQYF
-	16	TRBD1	TRBV4-1	TRBJ1-6	TGCGCCAGCAGCCAGGAATCGACAGGGGCCTATTCACCCCTCCACTTT	CASSQESTGAYSPLHF
-	11	-	TRBV4-2	TRBJ2-7	TGTGCCAGCAGCCAAGGTGAGGGGCCGTACTTC	CASSQGEGPYF
many	14	-	TRBV24-1	TRBJ2-5	TGTGCCACCAGTGACGACTGGGGCGAAGAGACCCAGTACTTC	CATSDDWGEETQYF
many	14	-	TRBV27	TRBJ1-5	TGTGCCAGCAGCCTGGGCTATAGCAATCAGCCCCAGCATTTT	CASSLGYSNQPQHF
-	17	TRBD1	TRBV10-3	TRBJ1-1	TGTGCCATCAGTGACCGGATTCGACAGGGGTTAGACACTGAAGCTTTCTTT	CAISDRIRQGLDTEAFF
many	16	-	TRBV3-1	TRBJ2-1	TGTGCCAGCAGCCAGGCCAGGGGCCCTTCCTACAATGAGCAGTTCTTC	CASSQARGPSYNEQFF
many	13	-	TRBV3-1	TRBJ1-3	TGTGCCAGCAGCCAAACGTCCGGAAACACCATATATTTT	CASSQTSGNTIYF
-	13	-	TRBV20-1	TRBJ2-7	TGCAGTGCCACGAGGAGGGCGGGCTACGAGCAGTACTTC	CSATRRAGYEQYF
few	15	TRBD1	TRBV28	TRBJ1-2	TGTGCCAGCAGAACGGACAGGGGTATATTATATGGCTACACCTTC	CASRTDRGILYGYTF
many	15	-	TRBV20-1	TRBJ2-5	TGCAGTGCTAGAGCTCCTGAGGTCCTAGCAGAGACCCAGTACTTC	CSARAPEVLAETQYF
many	12	-	TRBV30	TRBJ2-7	TGTGCCTGGAGTGTAATGGACTACGAGCAGTACTTC	CAWSVMDYEQYF
many	15	-	TRBV20-1	TRBJ2-7	TGCAGTGTTAATAAACTAGCCGATAGCTCCTACGAGCAGTACTTC	CSVNKLADSSYEQYF
many	15	-	TRBV5-1	TRBJ2-7	TGCGCCAGCAGCTTGGCCAATGGGGGAGTAGGCGAGCAGTACTTC	CASSLANGGVGEQYF
-	14	TRBD2	TRBV5-1	TRBJ2-1	TGCGCCAGCAGCTCCGGACTAGCGCAGGGTGAGCAGTTCTTC	CASSSGLAQGEQFF
-	12	-	TRBV12-3/TRBV12-4	TRBJ2-2	TGTGCCAGCAGGCCCGCCCACCCTAGACTGTTTTTT	CASRPAHPRLFF
few	19	TRBD1	TRBV19	TRBJ2-1	TGTGCCAGTAGTCTCCGACCAGGGGGCGTAGAAAGCTCCTACAATGAGCAGTTCTTC	CASSLRPGGVESSYNEQFF